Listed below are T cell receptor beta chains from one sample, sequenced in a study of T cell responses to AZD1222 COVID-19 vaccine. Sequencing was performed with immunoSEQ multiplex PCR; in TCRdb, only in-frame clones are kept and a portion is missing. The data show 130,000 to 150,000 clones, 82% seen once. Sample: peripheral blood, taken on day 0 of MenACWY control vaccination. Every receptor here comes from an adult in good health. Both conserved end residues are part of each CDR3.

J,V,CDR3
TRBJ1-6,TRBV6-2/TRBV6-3,CASSPRQGINYNSPLHF
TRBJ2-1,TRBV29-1,CSVGSDRDFNEQFF
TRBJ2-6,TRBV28,CASSSPRGAGGHSGANVLTF
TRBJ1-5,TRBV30,CAWSNSGASNQPQHF
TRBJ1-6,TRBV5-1,CASSLATAGGSPLHF
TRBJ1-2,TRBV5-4,CASRGSSNYGYTF
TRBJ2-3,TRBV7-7,CASSFTVTDTQYF
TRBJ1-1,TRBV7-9,CATGRVPNTEAFF
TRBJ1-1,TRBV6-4,CASSAGAGTEAFF
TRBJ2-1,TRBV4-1,CASSQVLADYNEQFF
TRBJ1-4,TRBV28,CASSEALGARKLFF
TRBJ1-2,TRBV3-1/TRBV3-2,CASSQLRSHYGYTF
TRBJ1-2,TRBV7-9,CASSRGPAYGYTF
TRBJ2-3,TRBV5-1,CASSLSSGVDTQYF
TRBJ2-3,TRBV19,CASSISGNSRVSGDTQYF
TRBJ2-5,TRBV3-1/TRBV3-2,CASSHPGNQETQYF
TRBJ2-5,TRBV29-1,CSVLGLNQETQYF
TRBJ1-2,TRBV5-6,CASSLGEDRTYGYTF
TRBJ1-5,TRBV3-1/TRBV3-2,CASSLAGHNQPQHF
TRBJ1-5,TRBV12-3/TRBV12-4,CASRVSNQPQHF
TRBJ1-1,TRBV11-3,CASSLGLNTEAFF
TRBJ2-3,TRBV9,CASNSRGASTDTQYF
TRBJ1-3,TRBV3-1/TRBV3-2,CASSQGTGASGNTIYF
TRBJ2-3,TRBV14,CASRRNPTDTQYF
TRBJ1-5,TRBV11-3,CASRTNRERGNQPQHF
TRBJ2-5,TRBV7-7,CASSLAGGETQYF
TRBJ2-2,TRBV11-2,CASSLDGTAVNTGELFF
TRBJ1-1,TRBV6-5,CASSYSTGGRAFF
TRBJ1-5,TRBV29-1,CSVAWGGPGPSNQPQHF
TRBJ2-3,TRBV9,CASSVVAGGLGDTQYF
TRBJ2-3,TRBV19,CASSPRGYTQYF
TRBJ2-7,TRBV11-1,CASSLEAGGPTYEQYF
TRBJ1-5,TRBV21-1,CASSRQPQHF
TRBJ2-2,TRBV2,CASSERQTNTGELFF
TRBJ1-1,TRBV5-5,CASSPDRPLDTEAFF
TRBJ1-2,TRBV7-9,CASGSSGYGYGYTF
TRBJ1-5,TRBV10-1,CASSRDGNQPQHF
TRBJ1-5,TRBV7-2,CASSLVGVNQPQHF
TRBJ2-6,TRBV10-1,CASSERWGTSSGANVLTF
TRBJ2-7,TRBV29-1,CSVAEGDYEQYF